One and the same sample provided the 22 T cell receptor beta chains below, sequenced in a study of beta chain features in type 1 diabetes. Overall study results and limits: Moderate yet significant TCRB CDR3 shortening was seen in Type 1 diabetes patients in all four CD4+ subsets.

As every portion of the isolated RNA was reverse transcribed, the sequencing read expressed TCRB transcripts. Sequencing was performed with immunoSEQ multiplex PCR; in TCRdb, only in-frame clones are kept and a portion is missing. Of some 350,000 clones listed, approximately 13% are singletons. These TCRs are of unknown antigen specificity. Source material: naive CD4+ T cells from blood. These receptors all come from a woman between 18 and 29 years old with type 1 diabetes.

This clone has a handful of counts. The J gene is TRBJ2-1, the V gene TRBV19; D ambiguous. This CDR3 has 15 residues. V was cut by 7 bases and J by 2 bases, with 15 bases left in between. Germline V gene lookup returns CDR1 LNHDA and CDR2 SQIVND (reference sequence). CDR3 in DNA: TGTGCCAGTACCCCATTCGCGAGCCCCTACAATGAGCAGTTCTTC. It specifies CASTPFASPYNEQFF.

The genes are TRBV19 and TRBJ2-7; 8 nucleotides align to TRBD2. This CDR3 is built from 16 residues. CDR1 and CDR2 (germline): LNHDA, SQIVND (reference sequence). Germline trimming cut 9 bases from V and 2 bases from J; bases unmatched to any gene: 15. The chain's CDR3 is CASRPRGLAGPYEQYF. The CDR3 DNA reads as TGTGCCAGCCGACCGCGAGGGTTAGCGGGACCCTACGAGCAGTACTTC.

This clone occurred a few times. The sample holds other DNA sequences that translate to the same CDR3. The chain is built from TRBV7-3 and TRBJ2-3; 10 nucleotides agree with TRBD2. The CDR3 has 14 residues. CDR1 is SGHTA, CDR2 FQGTGA, per germline. With V trimmed by 5 bases and J by 1 base, 0 bases remained unmatched. The CDR3 bases are TGTGCCAGCAGCCTAGCGGGAGGCACAGATACGCAGTATTTT. Its protein is CASSLAGGTDTQYF.

The sample holds many counts of this clone. The chain employs TRBV29-1 and TRBJ2-1, with D possibly TRBD2 on 5 matching bases. The CDR3 consists of 12 residues. Trimming left V 8 bases short and J 4 bases short, with 12 bases between. CDR1 and CDR2 (germline): SQVTM, ANQGSEA. CDR3 DNA sequence: TGCAGCTCTCAGAGCGGATACAATGAGCAGTTCTTC. Translating it yields CSSQSGYNEQFF.

In regard to this clone: No conserved phenylalanine or tryptophan ends this CDR3, so it is likely a read error. No DNA is shown, since the ends of the CDR3 on it are uncertain; the CDR3 is the one TCRdb lists. The chain carries TRBV6-7 and TRBJ2-7; no DNA check was done on the table's D call, TRBD1. TRBV6-7 is classed as an ORF, of uncertain function. The CDR3 has 10 residues if both end residues are counted. The CDR3 is CATGRDRRDD.

This clone has a handful of counts. The chain couples TRBV15 to TRBJ2-2, with 7 positions matching TRBD2. Germline assignment: CDR1 LNHNV and CDR2 YYDKDF (reference sequence). With 0 bases clipped from V and 5 bases from J, the junction kept 3 bases outside the gene matches. This CDR3 has 15 residues. The CDR3 nucleotides are TGTGCCACCAGCAGAGATCTCGGGGGGACCGGGGAGCTGTTTTTT. It translates to CATSRDLGGTGELFF.

This clone was found a few times. The chain recombines TRBV7-9 with TRBJ2-5; TRBD2 aligns across 11 bases. V trimming: 4 bases; J trimming: 2 bases; junction bases outside the gene matches: 3. Germline CDR1 SEHNR, CDR2 FQNEAQ (reference sequence). This CDR3 comprises 15 residues. The CDR3 region is CASSSRTSGQETQYF. In nucleotides, the CDR3 is TGTGCCAGCAGCTCCCGGACTAGCGGGCAAGAGACCCAGTACTTC.

The table lists this clone with a few counts. This chain's CDR3 is CASSPRDKEPHGYTF. Written as DNA, the CDR3 is TGTGCCAGCAGCCCCCGGGACAAAGAACCGCATGGCTACACCTTC. V usage is TRBV4-2 and J usage is TRBJ1-2, with D maybe TRBD1 (6 bases). Per germline, CDR1 LGHNA and CDR2 YNFKEQ. V lost 4 bases and J 6 bases, leaving 18 bases between the germline ends. CDR3 length: 15 amino acids.

The CDR3, as DNA: TGTGCCAGTAGTCTCCAGCGTCTCAACACTGAAGCTTTCTTT. Translated: CASSLQRLNTEAFF. The rearrangement joins TRBV19 to TRBJ1-1, with D unresolved. Germline V gives CDR1 LNHDA, CDR2 SQIVND (reference sequence). This CDR3 is built from 14 residues. The germline V and J ends were trimmed by 5 bases and 2 bases, with 12 bases remaining between them.

The chain couples TRBV29-1 to TRBJ2-5; 7 bases map to TRBD2. Losses at the gene ends were 7 bases for V and 4 bases for J; bases not matched to a gene: 12. CDR1 is SQVTM, CDR2 ANQGSEA, per germline. The CDR3 sequence is 14 residues long. CDR3 coding DNA: TGCAGCGCCGGGGGAGGGGAGGGCGGAGAGACCCAGTACTTC. This gives the protein CSAGGGEGGETQYF.

This clone appeared a few times. The chain couples TRBV5-4 to TRBJ2-3; 13 bases align to TRBD2. Germline trimming cut 1 base from V and 5 bases from J; bases unmatched to any gene: 4. The CDR3 runs 16 residues. CDR1 and CDR2 from the germline V gene are SGHNT and YYREEE (reference sequence). The CDR3 loop reads CASSLRTSGRGDTQYF. CDR3 coding DNA: TGTGCCAGCAGCTTGAGGACTAGCGGGAGAGGAGATACGCAGTATTTT.

The chain has TRBV12-5 and TRBJ2-3, with D hard to call. Germline V gene data show CDR1 as LGHNT and CDR2 as FRNRAP. CDR3 length: 13 residues. Between the trimmed V and J ends, which lost 1 base and 3 bases, there was a span of 5 bases. CDR3 loop: CASGLGGTDTQYF. The CDR3 DNA sequence: TGTGCTAGTGGTTTGGGAGGAACAGATACGCAGTATTTT.

The rearrangement joins TRBV7-9 to TRBJ2-7; TRBD2 might be the D (6 bases). Germline CDR1 reads SEHNR; CDR2 reads FQNEAQ (reference sequence). The CDR3 extends over 14 amino acids. V gave up 1 base and J gave up 9 bases, with 16 bases separating them. Here the CDR3 reads CASSLGGNQEGQYV. CDR3 bases: TGTGCCAGCAGCTTAGGCGGGAACCAGGAGGGGCAGTACGTC.

This clone has more than one count but fewer than ten. This rearrangement joins TRBV5-6 to TRBJ2-7; 9 bases fit TRBD1. The ends lost 4 bases at V and 0 bases at J; junction bases unmatched: 8. The CDR3 length is 16 residues. Germline V CDR1 and CDR2: SGHDT, YYEEEE. The CDR3 DNA sequence: TGTGCCAGCAGCCCGCTAACAGGGGGCGGCTCCTACGAGCAGTACTTC. Translation: CASSPLTGGGSYEQYF.

This clone appeared a few times. The gene calls are TRBV5-1 and TRBJ2-2; D is ambiguous. V was pared by 5 bases and J by 4 bases, with 15 bases between. Germline CDR1 SGHRS, CDR2 YFSETQ. This CDR3 has 15 residues. The CDR3 is CASSEVSSGTGELFF. The DNA of the CDR3 is TGCGCCAGCAGTGAGGTCTCTTCGGGCACCGGGGAGCTGTTTTTT.

The CDR3 bases are TGTGCCATCAGTGACGCGGACAGGGTAGGGTCTAACGAGCAGTACTTC. Translated: CAISDADRVGSNEQYF. The chain carries TRBV10-3 and TRBJ2-7, with TRBD1 matching over 8 bases. The CDR3 sequence is 16 residues long. The junction had 12 bases not matched to a gene; V was cut back by 3 bases and J by 5 bases. Germline V gene sequence: CDR1 ENHRY, CDR2 SYGVKD.

There are a few counts of this clone. The chain has TRBV13 and TRBJ2-3, with 7 bases lining up with TRBD2. The CDR3 totals 15 residues. V lost 5 bases and J lost 6; bases outside the gene matches: 11. Germline values: CDR1 PRHDT, CDR2 FYEKMQ (reference sequence). CDR3 in DNA: TGTGCCAGCAGCCCCCATGGGGGGGGTTTGGATACGCAGTATTTT. Translation: CASSPHGGGLDTQYF.

The rearrangement links TRBV7-6 to TRBJ2-5, with D perhaps matching TRBD1 (7 bases). CDR1 is SGHVS and CDR2 is FNYEAQ in the germline V gene. V shed 2 bases and J shed 2 bases, with 12 bases lying between them. This CDR3 has 15 residues. Here the CDR3 DNA reads TGTGCCAGCAGCTTACCAGGGGGGACGCAAGAGACCCAGTACTTC. Protein: CASSLPGGTQETQYF.

This clone was seen more than once but under ten times. The rearrangement links TRBV7-3 to TRBJ2-7; 10 bases match TRBD2. J gave up 3 bases and V 0 bases, and 2 bases lay outside the gene matches. CDR1 SGHTA and CDR2 FQGTGA come from the germline V gene. The CDR3 is made up of 15 amino acids. CDR3: CASSLTASGSYEQYF. CDR3 nucleotide sequence: TGTGCCAGCAGCTTAACGGCTAGCGGGAGCTACGAGCAGTACTTC.

This clone has only a few counts. The chain couples TRBV28 to TRBJ2-5, with 7 bases matching TRBD1. V lost 7 bases to trimming and J lost 5 bases; unmatched junction nucleotides: 7. The CDR3 length is 13 residues. Per the germline V gene, CDR1 is MDHEN and CDR2 is SYDVKM. CDR3 in amino acids: CASTEGAEETQYF. In nucleotides, the CDR3 is TGTGCCAGCACCGAGGGGGCGGAGGAGACCCAGTACTTC.

This clone showed up just a few times. CDR3 bases: TGTGCCAGCAGCTTCCTAGCGGGAGACGGCGGGGAGCTGTTTTTT. It yields the protein CASSFLAGDGGELFF. V is TRBV7-2 and J is TRBJ2-2; 10 positions agree with TRBD2. Germline values: CDR1 SGHTA, CDR2 FQGNSA. Unmatched junction bases numbered 5, after V lost 3 bases and J lost 7 bases. The CDR3 runs to 15 residues. The full variable domain, its missing parts supplied by reference TRBV7-2 and TRBJ2-2, is GAGVSQSPSNKVTEKGKDVELRCDPISGHTALYWYRQSLGQGLEFLIYFQGNSAPDKSGLPSDRFSAERTGGSVSTLTIQRTQQEDSAVYLCASSFLAGDGGELFFGEGSRLTVL.

The J gene is TRBJ1-2, the V gene TRBV6-6; possibly TRBD1 for D (6 bases). The CDR3 has 14 residues. Trimming took 5 bases from V and 4 from J, leaving 14 bases between them. Per germline, CDR1 MNHNY and CDR2 SVGAGI (reference sequence). The CDR3 region is CASSPSDSFYGYTF. The CDR3 coding sequence is TGTGCCAGCAGTCCCTCGGACAGCTTCTATGGCTACACCTTC.